The 24 T cell receptor beta chains below were found in one sample sequenced in a study of spatial heterogeneity in lung cancer. Whole-study findings and limits: Higher tumor mutation counts went along with higher counts of expanded intratumoral alpha and beta TCRs.

Stated time point: sample taken at primary tumor resection. MiXCR, applied by TCRdb to the 5' RACE reads, yields one record per CDR3 protein. In the table there are 2,000 to 2,500 distinct CDR3 sequences, 22% of which are singletons. No cognate antigen is known for these TCRs. The material was lung tumor tissue, obtained at surgery. All receptors come from a male donor with early-stage non-small cell lung cancer.

In its sample, this clonotype is large. In a library made to pick up alpha chains, this beta chain is a stray read with a size that means little. The chain links TRBV28 to TRBJ1-5; D is unresolved. The CDR3 spans 14 residues. Trimming shortened V by 7 bases and J by 5 bases, and 15 bases separated the two germline ends. The V gene's germline CDR1 is MDHEN and CDR2 SYDVKM. CDR3 residues: CASNPRGSYQPQHF. CDR3 nucleotides: TGTGCCAGCAACCCCCGGGGTTCTTATCAGCCCCAGCATTTT. The full variable domain, with the rest looked up from reference TRBV28 and TRBJ1-5, is DVKVTQSSRYLVKRTGEKVFLECVQDMDHENMFWYRQDPGLGLRLIYFSYDVKMKEKGDIPEGYSVSREKKERFSLILESASTNQTSMYLCASNPRGSYQPQHFGDGTRLSIL.

This clonotype showed up just a few times. Because this beta chain is a stray read in a library intended to capture alpha chains, its abundance should not be given much weight. The rearrangement joins TRBV27 to TRBJ1-1; 8 bases align to TRBD1. The CDR3 has 17 amino acids. V shed 5 bases, J shed 1 base, and the junction held 12 bases outside the gene matches. Germline V gives CDR1 MNHEY, CDR2 SMNVEV (reference sequence). CDR3 region: CASSPLHYRGENTEAFF. CDR3 in DNA: TGTGCCAGCAGTCCCCTCCACTACAGGGGGGAGAACACTGAAGCTTTCTTT.

This clonotype was found a few times. Within a library made for alpha chains, this beta chain is off target, and its count is uninformative. This chain links TRBV5-4 with TRBJ2-1, with 8 bases identical to TRBD2. V was clipped by 4 bases and J by 7 bases; unmatched bases: 10. Germline V gene data show CDR1 as SGHNT and CDR2 as YYREEE (reference sequence). The CDR3 loop spans 15 amino acids. The CDR3 DNA is TGTGCCAGCAGCGTCCAGCGGGGGTGGGTGAATGAGCAGTTCTTC. Its translation: CASSVQRGWVNEQFF.

This clonotype is classed as medium-sized (0.01 to 0.1%). This beta chain is an off-target read within a library intended for alpha chains, so its frequency means little. V gene TRBV6-5 combines with J gene TRBJ1-1; D is undetermined. CDR1 and CDR2 from the germline V gene are MNHEY and SVGAGI. V shed 0 bases and J shed 2 bases, with 10 bases lying between them. The CDR3 has 15 residues. CDR3: CASSYSVTINTEAFF. CDR3 nucleotide sequence: TGTGCCAGCAGTTACTCGGTGACAATTAACACTGAAGCTTTCTTT.

Comments on this clonotype: This beta chain turned up in a library designed for alpha chains; as an off-target read, its abundance says little. The chain links TRBV24-1 to TRBJ2-1; perhaps TRBD2 as D (5 bases). The V and J ends lost 0 bases and 0 bases respectively, with 11 bases between them. This CDR3 spans 17 amino acids. Germline CDR1 is KGHDR and CDR2 is SFDVKD. CDR3 in amino acids: CATSDLMEESSYNEQFF. In DNA form, the CDR3 reads TGTGCCACCAGTGATTTGATGGAGGAGAGCTCCTACAATGAGCAGTTCTTC.

The sample holds a few counts of this clonotype. Because the library targeted alpha chains, this beta chain is an off-target read whose size means little. V and J are TRBV10-3 and TRBJ2-1; a possible D gene is TRBD2 (5 bases). The CDR3 is made up of 16 amino acids. Germline CDR1 reads ENHRY; CDR2 reads SYGVKD. V was trimmed by 3 bases and J by 7 bases, leaving 19 bases between them. As DNA, the CDR3 is TGTGCCATCAGTGACTTAAGAGCCCGGGGTAGGAATGAGCAGTTCTTC. It encodes CAISDLRARGRNEQFF.

This clonotype is deemed medium-sized. The library was built for alpha chains, so this beta chain is an off-target read and its size means little. V gene TRBV7-9 combines with J gene TRBJ1-2, with 7 nucleotides matching TRBD1. The germline V gene encodes CDR1 SEHNR and CDR2 FQNEAQ (reference sequence). The CDR3 covers 11 residues. The CDR3 here is CAVRAGGSYTF. Here the CDR3 DNA reads TGTGCGGTCCGGGCAGGGGGTAGCTACACCTTC.

In this sample, this clonotype is large. This beta chain is off target for a library built for alpha chains, so its abundance means little. The genes are TRBV6-2 or TRBV6-3 and TRBJ2-4; D unresolved. Trimming took 8 bases from V and 0 from J, leaving 8 bases between them. Per the germline V gene, CDR1 is MNHEY and CDR2 is SVGEGT. The CDR3 totals 13 residues. CDR3 amino acids: CASVGIAKNIQYF. The CDR3 nucleotides read TGTGCCAGCGTAGGAATAGCCAAAAACATTCAGTACTTC.

This clonotype was counted at least ten times. This beta chain was picked up by a library intended for alpha chains and is off target, so its count carries little meaning. This chain joins TRBV4-2 and TRBJ2-3; D might be TRBD2 (6 bases). The CDR3 is 15 residues long. Trimming shortened V by 3 bases and J by 3 bases, and 13 bases separated the two germline ends. CDR1 is LGHNA and CDR2 is YNFKEQ in the germline V gene. The CDR3 coding sequence is TGTGCCAGCAGCCACAGAGCGGGTGGAACAGATACGCAGTATTTT. Translating it yields CASSHRAGGTDTQYF.

This clonotype ranks as medium-sized. The library was designed around alpha chains, so this beta chain is a stray read whose abundance carries little weight. The chain links TRBV28 to TRBJ1-2; D uncertain. V shed 6 bases and J shed 4 bases, with 18 bases lying between them. This CDR3 region has 15 residues. Germline-derived CDR1 and CDR2 are MDHEN and SYDVKM. The CDR3 DNA reads TGTGCCAGCAGGCTATTACCCGACCCTACCTATGGCTACACCTTC. This translates into CASRLLPDPTYGYTF.

By share of the sample, this clonotype is medium-sized. Little can be read into the size of this beta chain, an off-target read in a library designed for alpha chains. The V call is TRBV10-3, the J call TRBJ2-3; unclear D gene. CDR3 length: 14 amino acids. V lost 6 bases to trimming and J lost 0 bases, with 10 bases between them. Germline V gives CDR1 ENHRY, CDR2 SYGVKD. CDR3 sequence reads: CAIRESGSTDTQYF. CDR3 nucleotide sequence: TGTGCCATCAGGGAATCGGGTAGCACAGATACGCAGTATTTT.

Notes on this clonotype: The size of this beta chain means little, since it is a stray read in a library made for alpha chains. V and J are TRBV30 and TRBJ1-1; the D gene is possibly TRBD1 (5 bases). The V gene's germline CDR1 is GTSNPN and CDR2 SVGIG (reference sequence). V lost 3 bases and J 1 base, leaving 9 bases between the germline ends. CDR3 size: 13 residues. CDR3 sequence reads: CAWRDRSNTEAFF. CDR3 nucleotides: TGTGCCTGGAGAGACAGATCGAACACTGAAGCTTTCTTT.

In this sample, this clonotype turned up a few times. Being off target in a library aimed at alpha chains, this beta chain has a size of little meaning. This chain connects TRBV7-9 to TRBJ1-2; no clear D gene. V lost 7 bases to trimming and J lost 6 bases, with 15 bases between them. Germline V CDR1 and CDR2: SEHNR, FQNEAQ (reference sequence). The CDR3 totals 13 residues. CDR3 region: CASTRSRSHGYTF. The CDR3, as DNA: TGTGCCAGCACCAGATCTAGAAGCCATGGCTACACCTTC.

Only a few counts were recorded for this clonotype. Little can be read into the size of this beta chain, an off-target read in a library designed for alpha chains. V gene TRBV20-1 combines with J gene TRBJ2-3; 7 bases align to TRBD2. The CDR3 extends over 14 amino acids. The junction had 7 bases not matched to a gene; V was cut back by 6 bases and J by 1 base. Germline V lookup: CDR1 DFQATT, CDR2 SNEGSKA (reference sequence). This chain's CDR3 is CSAGWAGGTDTQYF. CDR3 coding DNA: TGCAGTGCCGGTTGGGCGGGGGGCACAGATACGCAGTATTTT.

To note about this clonotype: Being off target in a library aimed at alpha chains, this beta chain has a size of little meaning. V and J are TRBV20-1 and TRBJ1-5; D not resolved. The CDR3 consists of 14 residues. Trimming stripped 0 bases from V and 3 bases from J, with 9 bases between. Germline assignment: CDR1 DFQATT and CDR2 SNEGSKA (reference sequence). The DNA of the CDR3 is TGCAGTGCTAGAGATTCCCCAAACAATCAGCCCCAGCATTTT. Protein sequence: CSARDSPNNQPQHF.

By share of the sample, this clonotype is medium-sized. This beta chain is an off-target read within a library intended for alpha chains, so its frequency means little. V gene TRBV18 combines with J gene TRBJ2-4; D possibly corresponds to TRBD1 (5 bases). CDR3 length: 15 residues. Germline V gene data show CDR1 as KGHSH and CDR2 as LQKENI. V was pared by 6 bases and J by 0 bases, with 12 bases between. CDR3 sequence (DNA): TGTGCCAGCTCCGAGGACACTCTAGCCAAAAACATTCAGTACTTC. This sequence encodes CASSEDTLAKNIQYF. The full variable domain, in which reference TRBV18 and TRBJ2-4 provide the parts outside the CDR3, is NAGVMQNPRHLVRRRGQEARLRCSPMKGHSHVYWYRQLPEEGLKFMVYLQKENIIDESGMPKERFSAEFPKEGPSILRIQQVVRGDSAAYFCASSEDTLAKNIQYFGAGTRLSVL.

This clonotype was counted a few times. This beta chain came through as a stray read in a library set up for alpha chains, and its size says little. The chain joins TRBV12-3 or TRBV12-4 to TRBJ1-1; D ambiguous. V gave up 6 bases and J gave up 8 bases, with 16 bases separating them. The CDR3 runs to 13 residues. This chain's CDR3 is CASRTIGRLEAFF. Here the CDR3 DNA reads TGTGCCAGCAGGACAATAGGACGGTTAGAAGCTTTCTTT.

For this clonotype: This beta chain is a stray sequence in a library constructed for alpha chains; its clone size is not meaningful. The genes are TRBV27 and TRBJ1-5; maybe TRBD1 (5 bases). V lost 2 bases and J lost 1, with 15 bases in between. The CDR3 is 17 residues long. CDR1 is MNHEY, CDR2 SMNVEV, per germline (reference sequence). CDR3 residues: CASSLGHPFGSNQPQHF. As DNA, the CDR3 is TGTGCCAGCAGTTTAGGACACCCCTTCGGGAGCAATCAGCCCCAGCATTTT.

On this clonotype itself: Little can be read into the size of this beta chain, an off-target read in a library designed for alpha chains. This chain uses TRBV30 with TRBJ1-5, with TRBD1 identical over 9 bases. V was pared by 3 bases and J by 4 bases, with 7 bases of the junction left unmatched. Germline V gene data show CDR1 as GTSNPN and CDR2 as SVGIG (reference sequence). This CDR3 has 15 amino acids. Written as DNA, the CDR3 is TGTGCCTGGAGGGAAACCGGGACAGGGAATCAGCCCCAGCATTTT. It encodes CAWRETGTGNQPQHF. The variable domain in full, completed from reference TRBV30 and TRBJ1-5, reads SQTIHQWPATLVQPVGSPLSLECTVEGTSNPNLYWYRQAAGRGLQLLFYSVGIGQISSEVPQNLSASRPQDRQFILSSKKLLLSDSGFYLCAWRETGTGNQPQHFGDGTRLSIL.

As concerns this clonotype: This beta chain is a stray sequence in a library constructed for alpha chains; its clone size is not meaningful. The gene calls are TRBV7-8 and TRBJ1-6; D unclear. The CDR3 totals 14 residues. The germline V gene has CDR1 SGHVS and CDR2 FQNEAQ. V lost 6 bases to trimming and J lost 0 bases, with 6 bases between them. CDR3 amino acids: CASSRSSYNSPLHF. In DNA, the CDR3 is TGTGCCAGCAGTAGGAGCTCCTATAATTCACCCCTCCACTTT.

This clonotype was detected only once. As an off-target read in a library built for alpha chains, this beta chain has a frequency of little significance. The rearrangement joins TRBV20-1 to TRBJ2-7, with D possibly being TRBD2 (5 bases). The V gene's germline CDR1 is DFQATT and CDR2 SNEGSKA (reference sequence). Trimming removed 6 bases at V and 2 bases at J, with 17 bases between. CDR3 length equals 14 residues. The CDR3 region is CSARRGRWPYEQYF. The DNA of the CDR3 is TGCAGTGCCCGGAGAGGGAGATGGCCCTACGAGCAGTACTTC.

For this clonotype: Since it is a stray read in a library aimed at alpha chains, this beta chain has a size that is not meaningful. This chain connects TRBV19 to TRBJ1-2; TRBD1 aligns across 8 bases. The CDR3 is 13 amino acids. CDR1 is LNHDA, CDR2 SQIVND, per germline (reference sequence). V was pared by 5 bases and J by 7 bases, with 6 bases of the junction left unmatched. CDR3 residues: CASSPRQGPGYTF. The DNA of the CDR3 is TGTGCCAGTAGTCCCCGACAGGGGCCTGGCTACACCTTC.

This clonotype is judged medium-sized. This beta chain represents an off-target read in a library built for alpha chains; its size is of limited meaning. The J gene is TRBJ2-3, the V gene TRBV28; tentatively, D is TRBD2 (7 bases). This CDR3 spans 17 amino acids. V was trimmed by 5 bases and J by 1 base, leaving 19 bases between them. In germline, CDR1 is MDHEN, CDR2 SYDVKM. The CDR3 DNA reads as TGTGCCAGCAGTGTACTCTACGGGGGGCGCCGCACAGATACGCAGTATTTT. Its translation: CASSVLYGGRRTDTQYF. The entire variable domain, with the rest obtained from reference TRBV28 and TRBJ2-3, is as follows: DVKVTQSSRYLVKRTGEKVFLECVQDMDHENMFWYRQDPGLGLRLIYFSYDVKMKEKGDIPEGYSVSREKKERFSLILESASTNQTSMYLCASSVLYGGRRTDTQYFGPGTRLTVL.

In regard to this clonotype: As an off-target read in a library built for alpha chains, this beta chain has a frequency of little significance. The rearrangement links TRBV6-5 to TRBJ2-2, with D possibly being TRBD1 or TRBD2 (5 bases each). CDR1 and CDR2 from the germline V gene are MNHEY and SVGAGI. V dropped 0 bases and J dropped 2 bases, with 13 bases sitting between them. CDR3 size: 17 residues. CDR3 sequence reads: CASSYSRDALNTGELFF. As DNA, the CDR3 is TGTGCCAGCAGTTACTCCCGGGACGCATTAAACACCGGGGAGCTGTTTTTT.